These 6 T cell receptor beta chains were all obtained from the same sample, sequenced in a study of cytomegalovirus exposure and HLA in healthy donors. The PCR was carried out with 60 Vbeta primers and 13 Jbeta primers. The protocol was immunoSEQ multiplex PCR, while the TCRdb copy is restricted to in-frame clones and leaves out a portion. Recorded for this sample: approximately 110,000 clones. The sequencing input was PBMCs. These receptors came from a man in his forties in good health and CMV-seronegative.

This rearrangement joins TRBV5-6 to TRBJ2-2; TRBD2 agrees at 7 bases. Germline-derived CDR1 and CDR2 are SGHDT and YYEEEE. This CDR3 is built from 16 residues. V was clipped by 1 base and J by 6 bases; unmatched bases: 9. The CDR3 bases are TGTGCCAGCAGCTTGTATACTGCGGGAGAATCCGGGGAGCTGTTTTTT. Its protein product is CASSLYTAGESGELFF.

V and J are TRBV6-1 and TRBJ2-6, with a possible D match to TRBD1 (5 bases). CDR3 length equals 18 residues. In germline, CDR1 is MNHNS, CDR2 SASEGT. The V end lost 2 bases, the J end lost 2 bases, and 16 bases lay between the germline ends. In nucleotides, the CDR3 is TGTGCCAGCAGTGAAATGGGGCTCGGAGTCGCTGGGGCCAACGTCCTGACTTTC. Translated, it gives CASSEMGLGVAGANVLTF.

The chain uses TRBV11-3 and TRBJ2-3; maybe TRBD1 (6 bases). Germline V gene lookup returns CDR1 SGHNT and CDR2 YENEEA. Trimming stripped 5 bases from V and 4 bases from J, with 10 bases between. This CDR3 spans 13 amino acids. CDR3 DNA sequence: TGTGCCAGCAGCCCGAGGGGGTCAGATACGCAGTATTTT. Residues: CASSPRGSDTQYF.

V and J are TRBV9 and TRBJ2-1; 7 positions match TRBD1. Germline CDR1 SGDLS, CDR2 YYNGEE. Trimming removed 0 bases from V and 6 bases from J; junction bases left unmatched: 6. The CDR3 loop spans 15 amino acids. CDR3 nucleotide sequence: TGTGCCAGCAGCGTAGGGACAGGACGGGTCAATGAGCAGTTCTTC. This codes for CASSVGTGRVNEQFF.

The chain has TRBV5-1 and TRBJ1-2; possibly TRBD1 for D (6 bases). CDR1 is SGHRS, CDR2 YFSETQ, per germline. The CDR3 consists of 15 residues. V was clipped by 0 bases and J by 3 bases, with 12 bases between them. CDR3 in amino acids: CASSLAAGDHYGYTF. CDR3 sequence (DNA): TGCGCCAGCAGCTTGGCGGCAGGGGATCACTATGGCTACACCTTC.

The chain links TRBV5-8 to TRBJ2-2, with 10 bases matching TRBD2. V lost 1 base and J lost 7; bases outside the gene matches: 10. CDR3 length equals 17 residues. CDR1 is SGHTS, CDR2 YDEGEE, per germline. The CDR3 sequence: CASSLNLLAGHIGELFF. CDR3 nucleotides: TGTGCCAGCAGCTTGAATTTACTAGCGGGACATATCGGGGAGCTGTTTTTT.